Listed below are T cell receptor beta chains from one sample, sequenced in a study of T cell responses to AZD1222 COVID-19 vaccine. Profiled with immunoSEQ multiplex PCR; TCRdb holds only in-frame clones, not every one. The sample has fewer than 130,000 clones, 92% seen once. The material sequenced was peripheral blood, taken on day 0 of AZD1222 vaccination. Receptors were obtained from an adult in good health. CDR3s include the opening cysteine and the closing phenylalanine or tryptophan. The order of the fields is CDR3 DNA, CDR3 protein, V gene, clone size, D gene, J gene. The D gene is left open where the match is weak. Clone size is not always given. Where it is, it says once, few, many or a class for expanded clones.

DNA: TGTGCCAGCAGTGAATATAAGGACAGGGCGGATGGCTACACCTTC
CDR3: CASSEYKDRADGYTF
V: TRBV25-1
size: -
D: TRBD1
J: TRBJ1-2

DNA: TGTGCCAGCAGTTACTTCGTGCCGCGGACTGAGCAGTTCTTC
CDR3: CASSYFVPRTEQFF
V: TRBV6-2/TRBV6-3
size: -
D: -
J: TRBJ2-1

DNA: TGTGCCAGCTCACCGAGACAGACAGATAGCAATCAGCCCCAGCATTTT
CDR3: CASSPRQTDSNQPQHF
V: TRBV18
size: few
D: -
J: TRBJ1-5

DNA: TGTGCCACCACCCGTCGGAGCGGGGGGTACAATGAGCAGTTCTTC
CDR3: CATTRRSGGYNEQFF
V: TRBV24-1
size: -
D: TRBD2
J: TRBJ2-1

DNA: TGTGCCAGCAGTGTCCGGGACAGTAACTATGGCTACACCTTC
CDR3: CASSVRDSNYGYTF
V: TRBV2
size: -
D: TRBD1
J: TRBJ1-2

DNA: TGTGCCAGCTCACCAGGCGCAGCCCGTGAAGCTTTCTTT
CDR3: CASSPGAAREAFF
V: TRBV18
size: -
D: -
J: TRBJ1-1

DNA: TGTGCCAGCGGGGGGGGCTGGGAGACCCAGTACTTC
CDR3: CASGGGWETQYF
V: TRBV2
size: once
D: -
J: TRBJ2-5

DNA: TGTGCCAGCAGCTCGACTAGCGGGAGTCGGGAGACCCAGTACTTC
CDR3: CASSSTSGSRETQYF
V: TRBV7-8
size: -
D: TRBD2
J: TRBJ2-5

DNA: TGTGCCAGCAGCTTAGCCTACATCGATGAACCCCTCCACTTT
CDR3: CASSLAYIDEPLHF
V: TRBV7-2
size: -
D: -
J: TRBJ1-6

DNA: TGTGCCAGCAGCGTAGCTTGGTCAGGTAACACTGAAGCTTTCTTT
CDR3: CASSVAWSGNTEAFF
V: TRBV9
size: -
D: -
J: TRBJ1-1

DNA: TGCGCCAGCAGCTTACGCCCTGGACAGGGGAACACTGAAGCTTTCTTT
CDR3: CASSLRPGQGNTEAFF
V: TRBV5-1
size: -
D: TRBD1
J: TRBJ1-1

DNA: TGTGCCAGCAGTTCCCCAGGGGGTCCCAATCAGCCCCAGCATTTT
CDR3: CASSSPGGPNQPQHF
V: TRBV28
size: -
D: TRBD1
J: TRBJ1-5

DNA: TGTGCCAGCAGCTTGGACGAGGGTTGGGATGGCTACACCTTC
CDR3: CASSLDEGWDGYTF
V: TRBV5-8
size: -
D: -
J: TRBJ1-2

DNA: TGTGCCAGCAGTTACTCGGGGGCTGAAGCTTTCTTT
CDR3: CASSYSGAEAFF
V: TRBV6-6
size: -
D: -
J: TRBJ1-1

DNA: TGTGCCAGCAGCCCTGGACTGAGCACAGATACGCAGTATTTT
CDR3: CASSPGLSTDTQYF
V: TRBV11-3
size: once
D: -
J: TRBJ2-3

DNA: TGCAGCGTCCGAACTTCGGATCTATATAACACTGAAGCTTTCTTT
CDR3: CSVRTSDLYNTEAFF
V: TRBV29-1
size: -
D: -
J: TRBJ1-1

DNA: TGTGCCAGCAGCCCCCCCGACAGCCTCTATGGCTACACCTTC
CDR3: CASSPPDSLYGYTF
V: TRBV3-1/TRBV3-2
size: -
D: -
J: TRBJ1-2

DNA: TGTGCCAGCAGCCAAGCCAGGGACGACTATGGCTACACCTTC
CDR3: CASSQARDDYGYTF
V: TRBV4-2
size: -
D: -
J: TRBJ1-2

DNA: TGTGCCAGCTCCCCGACAGGGGGCACAGCTAATGAAAAACTGTTTTTT
CDR3: CASSPTGGTANEKLFF
V: TRBV18
size: -
D: TRBD1
J: TRBJ1-4

DNA: TGTGCCACCAGTGACGGGTTCTCCTACAATGAGCAGTTCTTC
CDR3: CATSDGFSYNEQFF
V: TRBV24-1
size: once
D: -
J: TRBJ2-1

DNA: TGTGCCATCAGTGAGCGGGCAGGGGAGCAGGCCCAGCATTTT
CDR3: CAISERAGEQAQHF
V: TRBV10-3
size: -
D: -
J: TRBJ1-5

DNA: TGTGCCAGTAGTACTACAGGGGGACTGACTGAAGCTTTCTTT
CDR3: CASSTTGGLTEAFF
V: TRBV19
size: -
D: TRBD1
J: TRBJ1-1

DNA: TGTGCCAGCAGTGAGGAAAGGTACAATGAAAAACTGTTTTTT
CDR3: CASSEERYNEKLFF
V: TRBV2
size: -
D: -
J: TRBJ1-4

DNA: TGTGCCTGGAGTCCCCCCCGGGCGGGGTACGGCTACACCTTC
CDR3: CAWSPPRAGYGYTF
V: TRBV30
size: -
D: -
J: TRBJ1-2

DNA: TGTGCCAGCAGCTTAGGTAGCGGGGGCACCTACGAGCAGTACTTC
CDR3: CASSLGSGGTYEQYF
V: TRBV7-8
size: -
D: TRBD2
J: TRBJ2-7

DNA: TGTGCCAGTAGTTGGACAGGGAGCAATTCACCCCTCCACTTT
CDR3: CASSWTGSNSPLHF
V: TRBV19
size: few
D: TRBD1
J: TRBJ1-6

DNA: TGTGCCAGTAGTATTATCAGGGATTCACCCCTCCACTTT
CDR3: CASSIIRDSPLHF
V: TRBV19
size: -
D: -
J: TRBJ1-6

DNA: TGCGCCAGCAGCCAAGATGTGACCGCTTCTAATGAAAAACTGTTTTTT
CDR3: CASSQDVTASNEKLFF
V: TRBV4-1
size: -
D: -
J: TRBJ1-4

DNA: TGTGCCAGCAGCTACGGGGGACCGAACACTGAAGCTTTCTTT
CDR3: CASSYGGPNTEAFF
V: TRBV7-6
size: -
D: -
J: TRBJ1-1

DNA: TGTGCCAGTAAGATGGCGTTAAGCGGGGGAAACATTCAGTACTTC
CDR3: CASKMALSGGNIQYF
V: TRBV19
size: -
D: TRBD2
J: TRBJ2-4

DNA: TGTGCCAGCAGCAGGACAGGGGTGGGGTGGGAAAAACTGTTTTTT
CDR3: CASSRTGVGWEKLFF
V: TRBV6-5
size: -
D: TRBD1
J: TRBJ1-4

DNA: TGTGCCAGCAGCTTACAGGGTGGCTATGGCTACACCTTC
CDR3: CASSLQGGYGYTF
V: TRBV11-3
size: -
D: -
J: TRBJ1-2